A single sample gave rise to the 5 T cell receptor beta chains below, sequenced in a study of beta chain features in type 1 diabetes. Expressed TCRB transcripts were sequenced because the isolated RNA had all been reverse transcribed beforehand. Clones were sequenced by immunoSEQ multiplex PCR, and TCRdb holds only the in-frame ones, with some missing. Of 350,000 or so clones listed, about 20% are singletons. Sequencing was performed on naive CD4+ T cells from blood. The source of these receptors is a woman aged 18-29 years in good health.

The chain joins TRBV30 to TRBJ2-5; 8 bases are a match to TRBD2. Germline V gene sequence: CDR1 GTSNPN, CDR2 SVGIG (reference sequence). The V segment lost 0 bases and the J segment 4 bases; nucleotides outside the gene matches: 7. The CDR3 length is 15 residues. CDR3 sequence (DNA): TGTGCCTGGAGTGTAGGGACTAGAGTTCCAGAGACCCAGTACTTC. Its translation is CAWSVGTRVPETQYF. Full variable domain (outside the CDR3, taken from reference TRBV30 and TRBJ2-5): SQTIHQWPATLVQPVGSPLSLECTVEGTSNPNLYWYRQAAGRGLQLLFYSVGIGQISSEVPQNLSASRPQDRQFILSSKKLLLSDSGFYLCAWSVGTRVPETQYFGPGTRLLVL.

The V call is TRBV7-8, the J call TRBJ2-7; D perhaps matches TRBD1 (5 bases). Trimming pared 2 bases from V and 3 bases from J, leaving 11 bases between. CDR1 is SGHVS, CDR2 FQNEAQ, per germline. The CDR3 sequence is 14 residues long. The CDR3 DNA is TGTGCCAGCAGCTTAAGGCCAGGGCTCTACGAGCAGTACTTC. Translating it yields CASSLRPGLYEQYF. The full variable domain, rest sourced from reference TRBV7-8 and TRBJ2-7, is GAGVSQSPRYKVAKRGQDVALRCDPISGHVSLFWYQQALGQGPEFLTYFQNEAQLDKSGLPSDRFFAERPEGSVSTLKIQRTQQEDSAVYLCASSLRPGLYEQYFGPGTRLTVT.

Only a few counts were recorded for this clone. The DNA of the CDR3 is TGCAGCGGAGGGACAGCCCCGGGGACCGGGGAGCTGTTTTTT. Protein sequence: CSGGTAPGTGELFF. This rearrangement joins TRBV29-1 to TRBJ2-2, with TRBD1 matching 7 bases. With V trimmed by 7 bases and J by 5 bases, 10 bases remained unmatched. Germline assignment: CDR1 SQVTM and CDR2 ANQGSEA. The CDR3 loop spans 14 amino acids.

The rearrangement links TRBV10-3 to TRBJ2-3; 10 bases map to TRBD2. V shed 6 bases, J shed 1 base, and the junction held 16 bases outside the gene matches. The CDR3 is 19 amino acids. Germline CDR1 reads ENHRY; CDR2 reads SYGVKD. The CDR3 loop is CAIRPSSGRGVARTDTQYF. In DNA form, the CDR3 reads TGTGCCATCAGACCCTCTAGCGGGAGAGGTGTAGCGCGCACAGATACGCAGTATTTT.

This clone was counted a few times. The chain uses TRBV29-1 and TRBJ2-5, with 12 bases matching TRBD2. The V gene end was trimmed by 5 bases and the J gene end by 0 bases; junction bases not matched to a gene: 13. This CDR3 has 18 amino acids. Looked up from germline, CDR1 is SQVTM and CDR2 is ANQGSEA. Written as DNA, the CDR3 is TGCAGCGTTCTCCATTTTGGACTAGCGGGACTTTACCAAGAGACCCAGTACTTC. Its translation: CSVLHFGLAGLYQETQYF.